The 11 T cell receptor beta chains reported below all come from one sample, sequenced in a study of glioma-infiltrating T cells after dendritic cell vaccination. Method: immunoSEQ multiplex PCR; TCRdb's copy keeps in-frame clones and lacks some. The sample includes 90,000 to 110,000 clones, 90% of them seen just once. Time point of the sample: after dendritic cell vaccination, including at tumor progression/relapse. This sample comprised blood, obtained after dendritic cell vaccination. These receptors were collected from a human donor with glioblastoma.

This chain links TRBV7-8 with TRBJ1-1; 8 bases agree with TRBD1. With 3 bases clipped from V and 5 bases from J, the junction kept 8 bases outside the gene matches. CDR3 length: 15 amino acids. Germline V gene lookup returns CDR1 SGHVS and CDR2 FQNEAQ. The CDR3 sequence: CASSLKDRGGTEAFF. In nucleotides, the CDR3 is TGTGCCAGCAGCTTGAAAGACAGGGGAGGGACTGAAGCTTTCTTT.

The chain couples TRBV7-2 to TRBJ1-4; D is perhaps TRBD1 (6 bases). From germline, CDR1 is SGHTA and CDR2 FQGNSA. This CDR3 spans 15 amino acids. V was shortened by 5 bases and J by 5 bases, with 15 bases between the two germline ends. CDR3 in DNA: TGTGCCAGCAGCCGTAGGACAGCACTCAATGAAAAACTGTTTTTT. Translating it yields CASSRRTALNEKLFF.

The CDR3 loop is CASSYPLGALGEKLFF. The CDR3 nucleotides read TGTGCCAGCAGTTACCCACTTGGAGCCCTCGGGGAAAAACTGTTTTTT. The chain couples TRBV6-6 to TRBJ1-4; D gene uncertain. In germline, CDR1 is MNHNY, CDR2 SVGAGI (reference sequence). V shed 2 bases and J shed 8 bases, with 18 bases lying between them. The CDR3 sequence is 16 residues long.

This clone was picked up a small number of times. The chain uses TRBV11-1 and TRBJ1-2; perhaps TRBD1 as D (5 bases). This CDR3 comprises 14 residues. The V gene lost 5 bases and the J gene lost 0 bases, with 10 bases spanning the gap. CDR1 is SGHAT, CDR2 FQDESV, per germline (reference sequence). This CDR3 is CASSPGTTNYGYTF. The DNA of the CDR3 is TGTGCCAGCAGCCCAGGGACTACTAACTATGGCTACACCTTC.

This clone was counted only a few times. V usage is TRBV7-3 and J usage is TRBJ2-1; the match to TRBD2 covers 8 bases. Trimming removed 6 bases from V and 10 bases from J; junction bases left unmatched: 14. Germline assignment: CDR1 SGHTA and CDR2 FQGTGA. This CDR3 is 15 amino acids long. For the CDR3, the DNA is TGTGCCAGCAGAGTAGCGGGGAACAGGGAGGGGGAGCAGTTCTTC. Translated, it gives CASRVAGNREGEQFF.

The CDR3 protein is CAGSRGHTEAFF. In nucleotides, the CDR3 is TGTGCGGGGAGCAGGGGGCACACTGAAGCTTTCTTT. The chain employs TRBV28 and TRBJ1-1; 8 positions match TRBD1. Germline CDR1 and CDR2: MDHEN and SYDVKM. The length of the CDR3 is 12 residues.

The CDR3 nucleotides are TGCGCCAGCAGCCCCGGGGGGGTCGGTAACGAGCAGTACTTC. Translation gives CASSPGGVGNEQYF. The chain employs TRBV5-1 and TRBJ2-7, with 8 bases fitting TRBD2. Germline assignment: CDR1 SGHRS and CDR2 YFSETQ. With V trimmed by 4 bases and J by 5 bases, 8 bases remained unmatched. This CDR3 spans 14 amino acids.

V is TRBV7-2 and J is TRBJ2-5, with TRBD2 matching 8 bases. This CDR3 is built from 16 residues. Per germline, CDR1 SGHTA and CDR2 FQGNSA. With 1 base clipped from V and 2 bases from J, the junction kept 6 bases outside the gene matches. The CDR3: CASSLDGGGLQETQYF. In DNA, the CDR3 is TGTGCCAGCAGCTTAGACGGCGGGGGGTTACAAGAGACCCAGTACTTC.

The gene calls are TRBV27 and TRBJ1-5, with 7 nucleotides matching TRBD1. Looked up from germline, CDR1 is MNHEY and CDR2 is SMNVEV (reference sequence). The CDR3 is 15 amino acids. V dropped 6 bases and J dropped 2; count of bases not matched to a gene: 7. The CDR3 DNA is TGTGCCAGCAGATCTAAAACAGGGGGCAATCAGCCCCAGCATTTT. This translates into CASRSKTGGNQPQHF.

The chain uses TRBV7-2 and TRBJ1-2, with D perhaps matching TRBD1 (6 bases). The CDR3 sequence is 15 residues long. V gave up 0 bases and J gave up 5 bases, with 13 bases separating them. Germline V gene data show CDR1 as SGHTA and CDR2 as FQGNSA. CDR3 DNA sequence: TGTGCCAGCAGCTTAGCAGCAGGGGCAGAGTATGGCTACACCTTC. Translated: CASSLAAGAEYGYTF.

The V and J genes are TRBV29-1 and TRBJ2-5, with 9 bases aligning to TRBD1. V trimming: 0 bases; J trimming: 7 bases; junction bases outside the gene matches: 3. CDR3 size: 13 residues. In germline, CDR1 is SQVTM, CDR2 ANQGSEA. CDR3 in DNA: TGCAGCGTTGAAGATTCGACAGGGGGGACCCAGTACTTC. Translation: CSVEDSTGGTQYF.